This TCR beta chain was sequenced for a study of shared clonotypes between healthy human individuals. CD8 cells regarded as naive lacked CD45RO, were positively chosen for CCR7, and omitted terminally differentiated effector memory CD45RA+ cells. Germline V gives CDR1 MGHRA, CDR2 YSYEKL. The CDR3 loop spans 13 amino acids. V dropped 1 base and J dropped 2 bases, with 5 bases sitting between them. A few counts support this clone. This CDR3 is also generated by other DNA sequences in the sample. Assay execution proceeded at the deep level. Sorted-subset replicate PCR reactions were performed with around 200 ng DNA, corresponding to roughly 30,000 T cell genomes. This table comes from immunoSEQ multiplex PCR, and its TCRdb copy is limited to in-frame clones, with some not included. Here the sample spans around 580,000 clones, 95% to 98% being singletons.

The rearrangement uses TRBV4-1 and TRBJ1-2; D gene ambiguous. The TCR comes from a man aged 30 to 45 in good health. Source material: naive CD8+ T cells sorted from blood. The CDR3 sequence: CASSQVTNYGYTF. CDR3 bases: TGCGCCAGCAGCCAAGTAACCAACTATGGCTACACCTTC.